Listed below are T cell receptor beta chains from one sample, sequenced in a study of blood T cell repertoires in COVID-19. This table comes from immunoSEQ multiplex PCR, and its TCRdb copy is limited to in-frame clones, with some not included. The sample yields about 220,000 clones, 88% seen once. Sequencing was performed on PBMCs or T cells enriched from blood (not recorded which). These receptors all come from a woman between 25 and 40 years old who had recovered from COVID-19. The CDR3 runs from the conserved cysteine through the conserved F or W. The D gene is left open where the match is weak. Clone size appears in some rows only: once, few, many, or a class for an expanded clone.

j_call,d_call,clone_size,v_call,cdr3_aa,cdr3_nt
TRBJ2-5,TRBD1,NA,TRBV19,CASSPGTGFEETQYF,TGTGCCAGTAGTCCAGGGACAGGGTTCGAAGAGACCCAGTACTTC
TRBJ1-2,TRBD1,NA,TRBV5-1,CASSSEGTGNGYTF,TGCGCCAGCAGCTCCGAAGGGACAGGGAATGGCTACACCTTC
TRBJ2-7,TRBD1,NA,TRBV19,CASSILRTGIYEQYF,TGTGCCAGTAGTATATTGCGGACAGGGATCTACGAGCAGTACTTC
TRBJ2-5,TRBD2,once,TRBV11-3,CASSLGRGSETQYF,TGTGCCAGCAGCTTAGGGCGGGGGTCGGAGACCCAGTACTTC
TRBJ2-1,TRBD2,NA,TRBV4-3,CASSSGGSSYNEQFF,TGCGCCAGCAGCAGCGGGGGGAGCTCCTACAATGAGCAGTTCTTC
TRBJ2-3,NA,NA,TRBV12-3/TRBV12-4,CASSPIRADTQYF,TGTGCCAGCAGCCCAATCAGGGCAGATACGCAGTATTTT
TRBJ1-6,TRBD1,NA,TRBV11-1,CASSLVGTGISPLHF,TGTGCCAGCAGCTTAGTCGGGACAGGGATTTCACCCCTCCACTTT
TRBJ1-3,NA,once,TRBV7-8,CASSLTGSTIYF,TGTGCCAGCAGCCTAACAGGGAGCACCATATATTTT
TRBJ2-1,NA,NA,TRBV7-2,CASSPQTGRPNEQFF,TGTGCCAGCAGCCCCCAGACAGGCCGTCCCAATGAGCAGTTCTTC
TRBJ2-4,TRBD2,NA,TRBV4-3,CASSQQPRGIAGELGIQYF,TGCGCCAGCAGCCAGCAGCCAAGGGGTATAGCGGGGGAGTTAGGCATTCAGTACTTC
TRBJ1-1,TRBD1,NA,TRBV4-1,CASSGTGITEAFF,TGCGCCAGCAGCGGGACAGGGATCACTGAAGCTTTCTTT
TRBJ1-2,NA,NA,TRBV5-4,CASSGAGTGAGYNVF,TGTGCCAGCAGCGGGGCCGGGACGGGAGCTGGCTACAATGTCTTC
TRBJ2-5,TRBD2,NA,TRBV6-5,CASSRGVVETQYF,TGTGCCAGCAGTCGGGGGGTGGTGGAGACCCAGTACTTC
TRBJ2-2,TRBD2,NA,TRBV7-9,CASSLGTSGDTGELFF,TGTGCCAGCAGCCTTGGGACTAGCGGAGACACCGGGGAGCTGTTTTTT
TRBJ2-1,NA,NA,TRBV5-1,CASSKLRDNEQFF,TGCGCCAGCAGCAAACTCAGGGACAATGAGCAGTTCTTC
TRBJ2-5,NA,NA,TRBV3-1/TRBV3-2,CASSAREALTETQYF,TGTGCCAGCAGCGCGAGGGAGGCGCTTACGGAGACCCAGTACTTC
TRBJ2-7,NA,NA,TRBV12-3/TRBV12-4,CASSLTAYEQYF,TGTGCCAGCAGTTTGACAGCCTACGAGCAGTACTTC
TRBJ1-2,NA,NA,TRBV7-8,CASSLVGGTPAYGYTF,TGTGCCAGCAGCTTAGTTGGAGGCACGCCAGCCTATGGCTACACCTTC
TRBJ2-3,TRBD2,NA,TRBV5-4,CASSLTRTSSADTQYF,TGTGCCAGCAGCTTGACACGGACTAGCAGCGCAGATACGCAGTATTTT
TRBJ1-3,TRBD1,NA,TRBV19,CASSPRGDRAFGGNTIYF,TGTGCCAGTAGCCCCAGAGGGGACAGGGCGTTCGGAGGAAACACCATATATTTT
TRBJ1-1,TRBD1,NA,TRBV7-9,CASRAPGTANTEAFF,TGTGCCAGCAGAGCGCCCGGGACAGCGAACACTGAAGCTTTCTTT
TRBJ2-2,TRBD1,NA,TRBV6-5,CASSLGTGGTGELFF,TGTGCCAGCAGTCTCGGGACAGGGGGCACCGGGGAGCTGTTTTTT
TRBJ1-1,NA,once,TRBV7-9,CASSPWDGGRGNTEAFF,TGTGCCAGCAGCCCCTGGGACGGAGGCAGGGGGAACACTGAAGCTTTCTTT
TRBJ2-5,NA,NA,TRBV11-2,CASSFLGQYQETQYF,TGTGCCAGCAGCTTCCTCGGACAGTACCAAGAGACCCAGTACTTC
TRBJ1-2,NA,few,TRBV11-2,CASSLDPRPRGGYTF,TGTGCCAGCAGCTTAGATCCTAGGCCCCGAGGTGGCTACACCTTC
TRBJ1-1,NA,NA,TRBV19,CASSMGAWTEAFF,TGTGCCAGTAGTATGGGGGCATGGACTGAAGCTTTCTTT
TRBJ1-1,NA,NA,TRBV5-8,CASSLIRGMNTEAFF,TGTGCCAGCAGCTTGATAAGGGGAATGAACACTGAAGCTTTCTTT
TRBJ2-1,TRBD2,NA,TRBV4-2,CASSQDLAGAVNEQFF,TGTGCCAGCAGCCAAGATTTAGCGGGGGCTGTCAATGAGCAGTTCTTC
TRBJ1-1,NA,once,TRBV27,CASRDRRSVDTEAFF,TGTGCCAGCAGAGACAGGAGGTCCGTGGACACTGAAGCTTTCTTT
TRBJ2-5,NA,NA,TRBV7-3,CASSLDIQQGTQYF,TGTGCCAGCAGCTTAGACATACAACAGGGGACCCAGTACTTC
TRBJ1-1,TRBD1,NA,TRBV12-3/TRBV12-4,CASTLTGGTEAFF,TGTGCCAGCACCTTGACAGGGGGCACTGAAGCTTTCTTT
TRBJ2-7,NA,NA,TRBV9,CASSLPEAGDSYEQYF,TGTGCCAGCAGCCTCCCAGAAGCGGGTGACTCCTACGAGCAGTACTTC
TRBJ1-4,NA,NA,TRBV3-1/TRBV3-2,CASSQEAFTGKLFF,TGTGCCAGCAGCCAAGAGGCTTTCACGGGAAAACTGTTTTTT
TRBJ2-3,TRBD2,NA,TRBV7-2,CASSFDLLAGITDTQYF,TGTGCCAGCAGCTTTGATTTACTAGCGGGGATCACAGATACGCAGTATTTT
TRBJ2-1,NA,NA,TRBV5-1,CASSQTGLNEQFF,TGCGCCAGCAGCCAGACAGGCCTTAATGAGCAGTTCTTC
TRBJ2-7,TRBD1,NA,TRBV9,CASSARGDSDSYEQYF,TGTGCCAGCAGCGCGAGAGGGGACAGCGATTCCTACGAGCAGTACTTC
TRBJ1-2,TRBD1,NA,TRBV2,CASSPQGELIGYTF,TGTGCCAGCAGCCCACAGGGGGAATTGATTGGCTACACCTTC
TRBJ1-6,NA,NA,TRBV7-9,CASSWDTLIASSPLHF,TGTGCCAGCAGCTGGGACACCCTAATCGCTAGCTCACCCCTCCACTTT
TRBJ2-7,TRBD1,NA,TRBV6-4,CASTTGTGVYEQYF,TGTGCCAGCACGACCGGGACAGGGGTATACGAGCAGTACTTC
TRBJ2-1,NA,NA,TRBV5-3,CARGWETSFSPHEQFF,TGTGCCAGAGGATGGGAGACTAGTTTTTCCCCCCATGAGCAGTTCTTC
TRBJ1-1,TRBD1,NA,TRBV11-2,CASSFPKQGRAMNTEAFF,TGTGCCAGCAGCTTCCCGAAACAGGGGCGCGCTATGAACACTGAAGCTTTCTTT
TRBJ2-7,TRBD1,once,TRBV7-9,CASSPGQVAYEQYF,TGTGCCAGCAGCCCCGGACAGGTAGCCTACGAGCAGTACTTC
TRBJ1-2,NA,NA,TRBV5-4,CAAARAVDYGYTF,TGTGCCGCCGCGCGGGCGGTTGACTATGGCTACACCTTC
TRBJ1-2,NA,NA,TRBV15,CATSRPQEPNYGYTF,TGTGCCACCAGCAGACCACAGGAACCGAACTATGGCTACACCTTC
TRBJ2-7,NA,NA,TRBV11-3,CASSLGLGGDEQYF,TGTGCCAGCAGCTTGGGCCTGGGGGGAGACGAGCAGTACTTC